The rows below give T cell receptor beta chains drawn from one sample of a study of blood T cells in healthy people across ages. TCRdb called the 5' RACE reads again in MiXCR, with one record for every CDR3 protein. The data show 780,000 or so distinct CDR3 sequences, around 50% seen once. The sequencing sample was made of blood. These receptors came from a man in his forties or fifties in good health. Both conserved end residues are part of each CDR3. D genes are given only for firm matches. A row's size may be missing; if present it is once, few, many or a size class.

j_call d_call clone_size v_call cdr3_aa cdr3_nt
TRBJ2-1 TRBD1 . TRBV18 CASSKRQGTLTRSEYNEQFF TGTGCCAGCTCGAAGCGACAGGGAACCCTTACTCGGTCCGAATACAATGAGCAGTTCTTC
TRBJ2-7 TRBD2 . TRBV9 CASSAGGGGLAEEQYF TGTGCCAGCAGCGCCGGGGGGGGTGGTCTAGCGGAAGAGCAGTACTTC
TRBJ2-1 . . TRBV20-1 CSAPGAGAAQFF TGCAGTGCACCCGGGGCCGGGGCTGCGCAGTTCTTC
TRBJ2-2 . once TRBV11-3 CASSLVAWLAGNTGELFF TGTGCCAGCAGCTTAGTGGCTTGGCTCGCGGGGAACACCGGGGAGCTGTTTTTT
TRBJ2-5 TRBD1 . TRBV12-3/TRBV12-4 CASRQGASGETQYF TGTGCCAGCAGGCAGGGGGCAAGTGGAGAGACCCAGTACTTC
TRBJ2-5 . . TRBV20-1 CSAKGGTETQYF TGCAGTGCAAAGGGGGGTACGGAGACCCAGTACTTC
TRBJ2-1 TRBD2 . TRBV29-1 CSVEGRESNEQFF TGCAGCGTTGAAGGGCGGGAGAGTAATGAGCAGTTCTTC
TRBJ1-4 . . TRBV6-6 CASSFGTVKLFF TGTGCCAGCAGTTTCGGGACGGTAAAACTGTTTTTT
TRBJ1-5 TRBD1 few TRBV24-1 CATSALQGDQPQHF TGTGCCACCAGTGCTTTACAGGGGGATCAGCCCCAGCATTTT
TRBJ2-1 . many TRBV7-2 CASSLIQGRELFF TGTGCCAGCAGCCTTATCCAAGGTAGAGAATTGTTCTTC